The subject of this entry is one TCR beta chain. Germline V gene data show CDR1 as DFQATT and CDR2 as SNEGSKA (reference sequence). V was pared by 2 bases and J by 0 bases, with 14 bases between. CDR3 size: 16 residues. Via MiXCR, TCRdb re-called the RT-PCR reads, giving one row per CDR3 protein. The repertoire has 650,000 to 800,000 distinct CDR3 sequences, 12% to 15% of them found once; the top ten carry 3% to 4.5%. Specimen: memory CD4+ T cells from blood. This sequence joins TRBV20-1 and TRBJ2-1; D is ambiguous. The sequence came from a female donor in good health, serving as a healthy control. The CDR3 DNA sequence: TGCAGTGCTAGAACACGCCCGATAGGCTCCTACAATGAGCAGTTCTTC. The encoded protein is CSARTRPIGSYNEQFF.